These 7 T cell receptor beta chains share one sample of origin, sequenced in a study of OX40 agonist ivuxolimab in advanced cancers. The assay was immunoSEQ multiplex PCR, and TCRdb's table has in-frame clones only and misses some. The sample holds some 50,000 clones, less than 85% seen once. Material: CD4+ or CD8+ T cells sorted from blood, obtained in a trial of the OX40 agonist ivuxolimab. Every receptor here comes from an adult with an advanced solid tumor such as melanoma, head and neck, liver or kidney cancer.

The rearrangement joins TRBV27 to TRBJ2-5, with a weak D call TRBD2 (6 bases). CDR3 length equals 15 residues. With 2 bases removed from V and 5 bases from J, the gap between germline ends came to 15 bases. Germline values: CDR1 MNHEY, CDR2 SMNVEV (reference sequence). CDR3 sequence (DNA): TGTGCCAGCAGTTTAGGAGGGCGGGGCGCGGAGACCCAGTACTTC. Its translation: CASSLGGRGAETQYF.

The V call is TRBV9, the J call TRBJ2-5; D unresolved. The V gene lost 0 bases and the J gene lost 5 bases, with 5 bases spanning the gap. Germline V gene sequence: CDR1 SGDLS, CDR2 YYNGEE. This CDR3 is built from 12 residues. In DNA form, the CDR3 reads TGTGCCAGCAGCGTAGGGGCGGAGACCCAGTACTTC. Its protein is CASSVGAETQYF.

This chain uses TRBV15 with TRBJ1-3, with D unclear. Germline V CDR1 and CDR2: LNHNV, YYDKDF (reference sequence). CDR3 size: 16 residues. Trimming removed 0 bases at V and 0 bases at J, with 9 bases between. The CDR3 DNA reads TGTGCCACCAGCAGAGATCAAGCTGGCTCTGGAAACACCATATATTTT. This encodes CATSRDQAGSGNTIYF.

This CDR3 is CASTNAAEGMGNSPLHF. The DNA for the CDR3 is TGTGCCAGTACCAACGCCGCCGAAGGGATGGGAAATTCACCCCTCCACTTT. The J gene is TRBJ1-6, the V gene TRBV19; the D is unclear. The V gene's germline CDR1 is LNHDA and CDR2 SQIVND (reference sequence). V gave up 7 bases and J gave up 7 bases, with 23 bases separating them. The CDR3 covers 17 residues.

This clone was counted once. The V call is TRBV14, the J call TRBJ2-7, with 7 bases that match TRBD2. Germline trimming cut 1 base from V and 5 bases from J; bases unmatched to any gene: 11. The CDR3 covers 16 residues. The germline CDR1 and CDR2 sequences are SGHDN and FVKESK. This CDR3 is CASSQGWGRATDEQYF. The CDR3 bases are TGTGCCAGCAGCCAAGGATGGGGGAGGGCTACGGACGAGCAGTACTTC.

This clone was seen more than once but under ten times. The rearrangement joins TRBV5-6 to TRBJ1-1; D ambiguous. Germline loops: CDR1 SGHDT, CDR2 YYEEEE. The length of the CDR3 is 12 residues. The V gene lost 2 bases and the J gene lost 10 bases, with 12 bases spanning the gap. DNA for the CDR3: TGTGCCAGCAGCTTTTACTCTGGAGTAGCTTTCTTT. This translates into CASSFYSGVAFF.

The chain has TRBV11-3 and TRBJ1-1; 11 nucleotides agree with TRBD1. Germline CDR1 is SGHNT and CDR2 is YENEEA. This CDR3 spans 15 amino acids. The junction had 8 bases not matched to a gene; V was cut back by 5 bases and J by 6 bases. CDR3 region: CASSPGQGARAEAFF. CDR3 in DNA: TGTGCCAGCAGCCCCGGACAGGGGGCGCGTGCTGAAGCTTTCTTT.